In its sample, the clone carrying this T cell receptor (beta chain) was seen a few times. No antigen is known for it. Other nucleotide sequences from this sample produce the same CDR3. The data were obtained in a study of cytomegalovirus exposure and HLA in healthy donors. Findings and limits, study-wide: Rare sequences made up most TCRs, while some public TCRs were found in many donors.

The primer mix had 60 Vbeta and 13 Jbeta primers. Sequencing was performed with immunoSEQ multiplex PCR; in TCRdb, only in-frame clones are kept and a portion is missing. The sample has approximately 200,000 clones, about 80% seen once. Germline V gene lookup returns CDR1 SGHDT and CDR2 YYEEEE. Unmatched junction bases numbered 3, after V lost 0 bases and J lost 6 bases. The CDR3 totals 14 residues. The sequencing sample was made of PBMCs. The V gene is TRBV5-6, the J gene TRBJ1-5, with 7 bases aligning to TRBD1. The source is a woman between 25 and 40 years old in good health and CMV-seropositive. CDR3 sequence reads: CASSLGQGGQPQHF. CDR3 nucleotides: TGTGCCAGCAGCTTGGGACAGGGAGGTCAGCCCCAGCATTTT.